This T cell receptor (beta chain) is from a study of CD8 T cells in ankylosing spondylitis. For TCR beta, libraries came from quantitative 5'-RACE with molecular barcodes. TCRdb re-analysed the 5' RACE reads in MiXCR, keeping a single row per CDR3 protein. The sample includes about 130,000 distinct CDR3 sequences, around 7% of them seen just once. The CDR3 runs 15 residues. Per germline, CDR1 ENHRY and CDR2 SYGVKD. V shed 0 bases and J 5 bases; nucleotides not matched to a gene: 4. This clonotype showed up many times. The chain joins TRBV10-3 to TRBJ2-7; TRBD1 aligns across 10 bases. The sequenced sample was blood, either unsorted or a sorted T cell fraction (not recorded which). This sequence originates from a male donor with ankylosing spondylitis or in good health (not recorded which). The CDR3 DNA reads TGTGCCATCAGTGAGTCTTACGGGACAGGGGACGAGCAGTACTTC. It codes for CAISESYGTGDEQYF.